Listed here are 7 T cell receptor beta chains from one sample, sequenced in a study of siplizumab effects on memory and regulatory T cells. Some clones are missing from TCRdb's copy, which holds only in-frame ones; the method was immunoSEQ multiplex PCR. Counted here are around 100,000 clones, 93% occurring once; the ten biggest clones make up approximately 0.6%. The material sequenced was Tregs sorted from blood. The receptors come from a human donor in good health.

This clone was recorded only once. The rearrangement links TRBV7-9 to TRBJ2-1; perhaps TRBD2 as D (7 bases). The germline V gene has CDR1 SEHNR and CDR2 FQNEAQ (reference sequence). This CDR3 is built from 15 residues. V lost 4 bases to trimming and J lost 2 bases, with 12 bases between them. CDR3 sequence: CASSSRGAAYNEQFF. CDR3 sequence (DNA): TGTGCCAGCAGCTCACGGGGGGCCGCCTACAATGAGCAGTTCTTC.

This clone was observed a single time. The gene calls are TRBV9 and TRBJ2-7; no clear D. This CDR3 region has 14 residues. In germline, CDR1 is SGDLS, CDR2 YYNGEE. The V end was cut by 0 bases, the J end by 3 bases, with 10 bases between. The CDR3 sequence: CASSVGPTVYEQYF. The CDR3 DNA sequence: TGTGCCAGCAGCGTAGGTCCCACAGTCTACGAGCAGTACTTC.

This clone was seen only once. V gene TRBV13 combines with J gene TRBJ2-1; TRBD2 matches at 9 bases. The length of the CDR3 is 13 residues. Germline lookup yields CDR1 PRHDT and CDR2 FYEKMQ (reference sequence). Losses at the gene ends were 9 bases for V and 5 bases for J; bases not matched to a gene: 5. The DNA for the CDR3 is TGTGCCAGTCGTAGCGGGAGAGACAATGAGCAGTTCTTC. It translates to CASRSGRDNEQFF. Using reference TRBV13 and TRBJ2-1 for the parts outside the CDR3, the full variable domain is AAGVIQSPRHLIKEKRETATLKCYPIPRHDTVYWYQQGPGQDPQFLISFYEKMQSDKGSIPDRFSAQQFSDYHSELNMSSLELGDSALYFCASRSGRDNEQFFGPGTRLTVL.

V gene TRBV10-2 combines with J gene TRBJ1-2, with D possibly matching TRBD1 (5 bases). The CDR3 has 12 residues. V lost 1 base to trimming and J lost 7 bases, with 7 bases between them. The germline gives CDR1 WSHSY, CDR2 SAAADI. CDR3 nucleotides: TGCGCCAGCAGTGAGTGGGGACTTGGCTACACCTTC. Its translation: CASSEWGLGYTF.

The chain is built from TRBV19 and TRBJ2-7; perhaps TRBD2 as D (6 bases). The CDR3 has 15 residues. V was clipped by 4 bases and J by 2 bases, with 15 bases between them. The germline gives CDR1 LNHDA, CDR2 SQIVND (reference sequence). The CDR3 DNA reads TGTGCCAGTAGTAAAGACGGGGGTGGGACCTACGAGCAGTACTTC. Protein: CASSKDGGGTYEQYF.

This rearrangement joins TRBV5-5 to TRBJ2-5; 9 nucleotides align to TRBD2. Germline loops: CDR1 SGHKS, CDR2 YYEKEE (reference sequence). Unmatched junction bases numbered 3, after V lost 4 bases and J lost 5 bases. The CDR3 loop spans 13 amino acids. The CDR3 protein is CASSRGLAETQYF. The CDR3 DNA is TGTGCCAGCAGCAGGGGACTAGCTGAGACCCAGTACTTC.

The chain employs TRBV20-1 and TRBJ2-3, with TRBD2 matching over 9 bases. The CDR3 length is 11 residues. V was pared by 3 bases and J by 15 bases, with 7 bases of the junction left unmatched. Germline V gives CDR1 DFQATT, CDR2 SNEGSKA (reference sequence). CDR3 residues: CSASRREGGYF. CDR3 nucleotide sequence: TGCAGTGCTAGTAGGCGGGAGGGCGGCTATTTT.